The 22 T cell receptor beta chains presented below share a single source sample, sequenced in a study of OX40 agonist ivuxolimab in advanced cancers. Profiling relied on immunoSEQ multiplex PCR, and the TCRdb table lists in-frame clones only, not all of them. The sample includes 65,000 to 95,000 clones, about 94% seen only once; the top ten take over 8.5%. Sequencing used CD4+ or CD8+ T cells sorted from blood, obtained in a trial of the OX40 agonist ivuxolimab. These receptors were taken from an adult with an advanced solid tumor such as melanoma, head and neck, liver or kidney cancer.

The chain is built from TRBV7-6 and TRBJ1-1, with 8 bases aligning to TRBD1. After removal of 5 bases from V and 5 bases from J, the junction contained 7 bases not matched to a gene. The CDR3 runs 14 residues. The germline V gene has CDR1 SGHVS and CDR2 FNYEAQ. In nucleotides, the CDR3 is TGTGCCAGCAGCACCCAGGGGGCAGAAACTGAAGCTTTCTTT. This codes for CASSTQGAETEAFF.

The rearrangement uses TRBV19 and TRBJ1-2, with a possible D match to TRBD1 (5 bases). Germline V gene sequence: CDR1 LNHDA, CDR2 SQIVND (reference sequence). The CDR3 contains 13 residues. Between the trimmed V and J ends, which lost 9 bases and 4 bases, there was a span of 15 bases. CDR3 nucleotides: TGTGCCAGCCTCCCCGGGGCCACCTATGGCTACACCTTC. Residues: CASLPGATYGYTF.

The CDR3 region is CASSQEDSWASNAFF. The CDR3 DNA is TGCGCCAGCAGCCAAGAGGACTCATGGGCGTCTAATGCTTTCTTT. The chain employs TRBV4-1 and TRBJ1-1; no firm D call. The V gene lost 0 bases and the J gene lost 11 bases, with 19 bases spanning the gap. The CDR3 contains 15 residues. The germline V gene has CDR1 MGHRA and CDR2 YSYEKL.

The J gene is TRBJ2-1, the V gene TRBV7-3, with D uncertain. The V gene lost 5 bases and the J gene lost 9 bases, with 14 bases spanning the gap. The CDR3 runs 13 residues. Germline V lookup: CDR1 SGHTA, CDR2 FQGTGA. The CDR3 DNA follows: TGTGCCAGCAGCCCCCTCCCTGAACTTGAGCAGTTCTTC. Amino acids: CASSPLPELEQFF.

The chain carries TRBV4-3 and TRBJ2-6; 9 bases align to TRBD1. The V gene's germline CDR1 is LGHNA and CDR2 YSLEER. The CDR3 covers 17 residues. After removal of 4 bases from V and 0 bases from J, the junction contained 4 bases not matched to a gene. CDR3: CASSPGTGPSGANVLTF. CDR3 nucleotide sequence: TGCGCCAGCAGCCCCGGGACAGGGCCCTCTGGGGCCAACGTCCTGACTTTC.

This chain connects TRBV7-3 to TRBJ2-5; TRBD1 aligns across 9 bases. This CDR3 has 15 amino acids. The germline V gene has CDR1 SGHTA and CDR2 FQGTGA. J gave up 3 bases and V 2 bases, and 4 bases lay outside the gene matches. The CDR3, as DNA: TGTGCCAGCAGCTTAGACAGGGGGGGAAAAGAGACCCAGTACTTC. Its protein product is CASSLDRGGKETQYF. The entire variable domain, with the rest obtained from reference TRBV7-3 and TRBJ2-5, is as follows: GAGVSQTPSNKVTEKGKYVELRCDPISGHTALYWYRQSLGQGPEFLIYFQGTGAADDSGLPNDRFFAVRPEGSVSTLKIQRTERGDSAVYLCASSLDRGGKETQYFGPGTRLLVL.

J is TRBJ2-7 and V is TRBV28; 9 nucleotides line up with TRBD2. V trimming: 6 bases; J trimming: 7 bases; junction bases outside the gene matches: 16. Per the germline V gene, CDR1 is MDHEN and CDR2 is SYDVKM. CDR3 length: 16 residues. The DNA for the CDR3 is TGTGCCAGCAGGCCTCCCCCCGGGACTAGCCGTCTTGAGCAGTACTTC. Translation: CASRPPPGTSRLEQYF. Variable domain in full (rest from reference TRBV28 and TRBJ2-7): DVKVTQSSRYLVKRTGEKVFLECVQDMDHENMFWYRQDPGLGLRLIYFSYDVKMKEKGDIPEGYSVSREKKERFSLILESASTNQTSMYLCASRPPPGTSRLEQYFGPGTRLTVT.

The chain joins TRBV19 to TRBJ2-7; TRBD1 aligns across 10 bases. Per the germline V gene, CDR1 is LNHDA and CDR2 is SQIVND (reference sequence). This CDR3 is 14 amino acids long. V lost 4 bases to trimming and J lost 5 bases; unmatched junction nucleotides: 5. The CDR3: CASSTGQGRHEQYF. The CDR3 nucleotides read TGTGCCAGTAGTACGGGACAGGGGAGGCACGAGCAGTACTTC.

Written as DNA, the CDR3 is TGCGCCAGCAGCCAAGAGGGCAGGGGAGGGGAGACCCAGTACTTC. Translation: CASSQEGRGGETQYF. The chain recombines TRBV4-1 with TRBJ2-5; perhaps TRBD2 as D (7 bases). The CDR3 extends over 15 amino acids. Trimming shortened V by 0 bases and J by 5 bases, and 13 bases separated the two germline ends. Germline lookup yields CDR1 MGHRA and CDR2 YSYEKL.

The chain joins TRBV7-9 to TRBJ2-7; D possibly matches TRBD1 or TRBD2 (5 bases each). Between the trimmed V and J ends, which lost 5 bases and 1 base, there was a span of 9 bases. Germline values: CDR1 SEHNR, CDR2 FQNEAQ (reference sequence). This CDR3 contains 13 residues. CDR3 in DNA: TGTGCCAGCAGCCGGGACGGATCCTACGAGCAGTACTTC. Encoded protein: CASSRDGSYEQYF.

The chain joins TRBV28 to TRBJ2-2; no clear D gene. The CDR3 loop spans 13 amino acids. CDR1 MDHEN and CDR2 SYDVKM come from the germline V gene. The CDR3 region is CALGDLDTGELFF. CDR3 bases: TGTGCACTCGGTGATTTGGACACCGGGGAGCTGTTTTTT. The whole variable domain, filled in from reference TRBV28 and TRBJ2-2, reads DVKVTQSSRYLVKRTGEKVFLECVQDMDHENMFWYRQDPGLGLRLIYFSYDVKMKEKGDIPEGYSVSREKKERFSLILESASTNQTSMYLCALGDLDTGELFFGEGSRLTVL.

The chain is built from TRBV5-6 and TRBJ2-7; D gene unclear. The CDR3 extends over 13 amino acids. V was pared by 0 bases and J by 5 bases, with 9 bases between. The V gene's germline CDR1 is SGHDT and CDR2 YYEEEE. The CDR3 reads CASSLGVFDEQYF. CDR3 nucleotide sequence: TGTGCCAGCAGCTTGGGGGTTTTCGACGAGCAGTACTTC.

The chain employs TRBV2 and TRBJ2-7, with D possibly being TRBD1 (6 bases). The ends were cut back, 6 bases at V and 2 bases at J, with 11 bases in the middle. This CDR3 comprises 13 residues. Germline CDR1 SNHLY, CDR2 FYNNEI. In nucleotides, the CDR3 is TGTGCCAGCAGGGACAGCGAAGCCTACGAGCAGTACTTC. This codes for CASRDSEAYEQYF.

This clone was picked up one time. V and J are TRBV28 and TRBJ2-1; D is unclear. Trimming pared 3 bases from V and 8 bases from J, leaving 5 bases between. This CDR3 has 11 residues. Per the germline V gene, CDR1 is MDHEN and CDR2 is SYDVKM. This chain's CDR3 is CASSFFYEQFF. CDR3 nucleotide sequence: TGTGCCAGCAGTTTTTTCTATGAGCAGTTCTTC.

This clone was seen just once. This chain connects TRBV4-1 to TRBJ1-1; tentatively, D is TRBD1 (5 bases). Trimming took off 4 bases at V and 5 bases at J, with 11 bases between the two ends. The CDR3 length is 13 residues. CDR1 and CDR2 from the germline V gene are MGHRA and YSYEKL. CDR3 in DNA: TGCGCCAGCAGCCGGGGGGGTGCTACTGAAGCTTTCTTT. Amino acids: CASSRGGATEAFF.

The chain recombines TRBV7-9 with TRBJ2-5; D unclear. V was trimmed by 5 bases and J by 5 bases, leaving 15 bases between them. Germline V gene sequence: CDR1 SEHNR, CDR2 FQNEAQ (reference sequence). This CDR3 contains 14 residues. The CDR3 reads CASSHEGFLETQYF. For the CDR3, the DNA is TGTGCCAGCAGCCATGAAGGGTTTTTGGAGACCCAGTACTTC. Using reference TRBV7-9 and TRBJ2-5 for the parts outside the CDR3, the full variable domain is DTGVSQNPRHKITKRGQNVTFRCDPISEHNRLYWYRQTLGQGPEFLTYFQNEAQLEKSRLLSDRFSAERPKGSFSTLEIQRTEQGDSAMYLCASSHEGFLETQYFGPGTRLLVL.

The rearrangement links TRBV28 to TRBJ1-5; 7 bases map to TRBD1. CDR3 size: 14 residues. The junction had 5 bases not matched to a gene; V was cut back by 3 bases and J by 6 bases. Germline V CDR1 and CDR2: MDHEN, SYDVKM. This CDR3 is CASSFDRVGQPQHF. CDR3 nucleotides: TGTGCCAGCAGTTTCGACAGGGTAGGTCAGCCCCAGCATTTT.

This clone was detected once. This chain connects TRBV7-6 to TRBJ2-3; 10 bases align to TRBD2. Germline CDR1 is SGHVS and CDR2 is FNYEAQ. There are 15 residues in the CDR3. The V and J ends lost 1 base and 3 bases, in that order; junction bases with no gene match: 1. The CDR3 sequence: CASSLGAGGTDTQYF. CDR3 DNA: TGTGCCAGCAGCTTAGGAGCGGGAGGGACAGATACGCAGTATTTT.

In this sample, this clone turned up once. This chain links TRBV4-1 with TRBJ1-3; D ambiguous. The CDR3 is 16 amino acids. The V gene's germline CDR1 is MGHRA and CDR2 YSYEKL. V shed 0 bases and J shed 4 bases, with 13 bases lying between them. The CDR3 region is CASSQDTGRMGNTIYF. CDR3 in DNA: TGCGCCAGCAGCCAAGATACGGGCAGGATGGGAAACACCATATATTTT.

CDR3 loop: CASSSKDRHNSPLHF. The CDR3 DNA sequence: TGTGCCAGCAGCTCCAAGGACCGCCACAATTCACCCCTCCACTTT. This chain links TRBV11-2 with TRBJ1-6, with D uncertain. Trimming pared 4 bases from V and 7 bases from J, leaving 14 bases between. CDR3 length equals 15 residues. Germline values: CDR1 SGHAT, CDR2 FQNNGV.

The chain joins TRBV27 to TRBJ2-1; D call uncertain. The V and J ends lost 5 bases and 4 bases respectively, with 12 bases between them. The germline gives CDR1 MNHEY, CDR2 SMNVEV (reference sequence). CDR3 size: 14 residues. CDR3 residues: CASSTPDGYNEQFF. CDR3 nucleotides: TGTGCCAGCAGTACCCCGGACGGGTACAATGAGCAGTTCTTC.

The J gene is TRBJ2-7, the V gene TRBV2; no firm D call. CDR3 length: 13 residues. Trimming left V 4 bases short and J 0 bases short, with 7 bases between. Germline lookup yields CDR1 SNHLY and CDR2 FYNNEI. The CDR3, as DNA: TGTGCCAGCAGTGGACCAGACTCCTACGAGCAGTACTTC. Translating gives CASSGPDSYEQYF.